This record looks at one T cell receptor beta chain sequence and its context. Its specificity is unknown. This entry comes from a study of shared clonotypes between healthy human individuals. Broader study findings: Deeper or shallower sequencing was expected to change how clonotypes are shared among donors.

Sequencing was performed with immunoSEQ multiplex PCR; in TCRdb, only in-frame clones are kept and a portion is missing. The sample contains roughly 95,000 clones, around half of which appear only once. Germline CDR1 and CDR2: SGHVS and FQNEAQ. V was shortened by 5 bases and J by 8 bases, with 21 bases between the two germline ends. The CDR3 sequence is 15 residues long. V gene TRBV7-8 combines with J gene TRBJ1-2; D is possibly TRBD1 (6 bases). The specimen sequenced was PBMCs. The TCR originated in a woman in her 40s in good health. Some clones in this sample may be carry-over from other donors' samples. The CDR3 nucleotides are TGTGCCAGCAGCCCTTGGGTGGGGGGGGCGCACGGCTACACCTTC. It codes for CASSPWVGGAHGYTF.